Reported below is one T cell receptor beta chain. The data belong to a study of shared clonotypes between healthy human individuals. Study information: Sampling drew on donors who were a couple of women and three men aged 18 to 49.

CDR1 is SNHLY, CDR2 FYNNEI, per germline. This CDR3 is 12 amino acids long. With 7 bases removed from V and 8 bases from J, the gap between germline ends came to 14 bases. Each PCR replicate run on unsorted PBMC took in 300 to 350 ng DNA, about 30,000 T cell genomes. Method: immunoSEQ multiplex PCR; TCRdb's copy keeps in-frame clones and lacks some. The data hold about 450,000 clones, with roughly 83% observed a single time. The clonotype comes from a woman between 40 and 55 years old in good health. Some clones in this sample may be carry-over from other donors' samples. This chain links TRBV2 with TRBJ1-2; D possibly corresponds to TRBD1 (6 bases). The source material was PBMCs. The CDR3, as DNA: TGTGCCAGCACCCGGGGGCTAGAGGGCTACACCTTC. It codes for CASTRGLEGYTF. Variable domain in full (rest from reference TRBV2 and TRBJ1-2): EPEVTQTPSHQVTQMGQEVILRCVPISNHLYFYWYRQILGQKVEFLVSFYNNEISEKSEIFDDQFSVERPDGSNFTLKIRSTKLEDSAMYFCASTRGLEGYTFGSGTRLTVV.